The sequence of this TCR beta chain was determined in a study of technical replicates of blood from several donors (dated by TCRdb to about 2017). The receptor library was made with the immunoSEQ multiplex PCR assay. TCRdb took this table from immuneACCESS and kept in-frame rearrangements with V and J called. Such tables lack part of the clones; where checked against another copy, unresolved V genes explain under half of the gap, and the rest is unexplained. The sample data list about 64,000 clones, and 75% to 90% of these were observed just once. The ten biggest clones cover over 4.5% of the sample. In the case of this clone: Which antigen it targets is not known. No qualities accompany the bases; no much larger clone lies one base away.

CDR1 and CDR2, per the germline V gene, are LGHNA and YSLEER. V has 4 bases trimmed and J has 2 bases trimmed; junction bases matching no gene number 4. The CDR3 runs 14 residues from the cysteine to the phenylalanine. Kept here is only the CDR3 DNA, which spans 42 bases and is read in frame from base 1. The sequencing sample was made of PBMCs. The chain couples TRBV4-3 to TRBJ2-5; 7 nucleotides in the junction match TRBD1. This sequence originates from a human donor in good health. Some clones in this sample may be carry-over from other donors' samples. The DNA sequence is TGCGCCAGCAGCCTGGCAGGGGGTCAAGAGACCCAGTACTTC. It specifies CASSLAGGQETQYF.